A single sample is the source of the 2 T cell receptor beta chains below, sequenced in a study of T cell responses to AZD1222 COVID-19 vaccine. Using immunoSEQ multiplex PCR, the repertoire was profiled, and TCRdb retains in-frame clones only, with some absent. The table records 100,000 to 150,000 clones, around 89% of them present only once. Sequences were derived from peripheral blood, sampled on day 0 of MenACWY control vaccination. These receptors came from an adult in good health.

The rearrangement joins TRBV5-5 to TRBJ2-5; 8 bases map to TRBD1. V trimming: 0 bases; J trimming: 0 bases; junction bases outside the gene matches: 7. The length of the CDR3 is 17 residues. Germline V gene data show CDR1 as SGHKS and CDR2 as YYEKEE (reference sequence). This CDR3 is CASSLAKDRAYQETQYF. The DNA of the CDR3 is TGTGCCAGCAGCTTGGCGAAGGACAGGGCGTACCAAGAGACCCAGTACTTC.

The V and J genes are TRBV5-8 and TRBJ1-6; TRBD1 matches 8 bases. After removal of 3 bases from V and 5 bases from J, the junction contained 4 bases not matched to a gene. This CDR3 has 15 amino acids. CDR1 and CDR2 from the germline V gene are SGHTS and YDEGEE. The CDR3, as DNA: TGTGCCAGCAGCTACCGGACAGGGCATAATTCACCCCTCCACTTT. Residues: CASSYRTGHNSPLHF.